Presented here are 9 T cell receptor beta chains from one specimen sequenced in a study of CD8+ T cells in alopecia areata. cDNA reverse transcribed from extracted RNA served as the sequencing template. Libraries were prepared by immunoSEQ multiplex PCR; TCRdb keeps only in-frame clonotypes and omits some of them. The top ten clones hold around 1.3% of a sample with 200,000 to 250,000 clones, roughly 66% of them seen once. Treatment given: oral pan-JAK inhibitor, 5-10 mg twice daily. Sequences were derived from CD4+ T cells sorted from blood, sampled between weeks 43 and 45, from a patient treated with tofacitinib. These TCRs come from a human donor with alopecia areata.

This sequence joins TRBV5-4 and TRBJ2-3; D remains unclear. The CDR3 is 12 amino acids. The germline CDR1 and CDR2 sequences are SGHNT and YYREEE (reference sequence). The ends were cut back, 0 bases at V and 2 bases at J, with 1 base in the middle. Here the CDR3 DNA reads TGTGCCAGCAGCTTGGTCACAGATACGCAGTATTTT. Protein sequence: CASSLVTDTQYF.

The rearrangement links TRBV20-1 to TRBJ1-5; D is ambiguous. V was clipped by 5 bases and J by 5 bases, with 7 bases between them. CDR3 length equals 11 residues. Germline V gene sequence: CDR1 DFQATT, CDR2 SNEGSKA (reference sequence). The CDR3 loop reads CSAPQYQPQHF. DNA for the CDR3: TGCAGTGCTCCCCAGTATCAGCCCCAGCATTTT.

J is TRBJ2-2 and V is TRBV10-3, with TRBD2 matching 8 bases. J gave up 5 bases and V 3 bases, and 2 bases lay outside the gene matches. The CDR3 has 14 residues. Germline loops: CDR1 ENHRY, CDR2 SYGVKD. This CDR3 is CAISDSGGTGELFF. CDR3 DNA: TGTGCCATCAGTGACAGCGGGGGAACCGGGGAGCTGTTTTTT.

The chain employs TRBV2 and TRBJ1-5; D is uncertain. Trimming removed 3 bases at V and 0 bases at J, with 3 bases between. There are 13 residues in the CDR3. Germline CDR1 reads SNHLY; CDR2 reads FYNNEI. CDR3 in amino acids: CASSEHSNQPQHF. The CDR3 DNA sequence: TGTGCCAGCAGTGAGCATAGCAATCAGCCCCAGCATTTT.

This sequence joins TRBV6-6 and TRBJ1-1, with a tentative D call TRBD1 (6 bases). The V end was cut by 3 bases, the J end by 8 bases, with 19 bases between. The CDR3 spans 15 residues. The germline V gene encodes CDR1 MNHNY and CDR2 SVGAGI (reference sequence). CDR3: CASSYRIEGGTEAFF. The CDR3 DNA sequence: TGTGCCAGCAGTTATCGCATAGAGGGTGGGACAGAAGCTTTCTTT.

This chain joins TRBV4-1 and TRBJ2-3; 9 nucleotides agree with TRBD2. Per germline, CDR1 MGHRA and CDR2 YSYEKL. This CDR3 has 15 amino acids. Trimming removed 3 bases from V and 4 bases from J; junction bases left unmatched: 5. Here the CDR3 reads CASSQERGVADTQYF. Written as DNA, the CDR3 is TGCGCCAGCAGCCAGGAGCGGGGGGTTGCAGATACGCAGTATTTT.

The CDR3 here is CASSPVTGFTEAFF. In nucleotides, the CDR3 is TGTGCCAGCTCACCAGTTACGGGTTTCACTGAAGCTTTCTTT. The chain is built from TRBV18 and TRBJ1-1, with D unresolved. The length of the CDR3 is 14 residues. Trimming removed 2 bases at V and 4 bases at J, with 11 bases between. The germline CDR1 and CDR2 sequences are KGHSH and LQKENI.

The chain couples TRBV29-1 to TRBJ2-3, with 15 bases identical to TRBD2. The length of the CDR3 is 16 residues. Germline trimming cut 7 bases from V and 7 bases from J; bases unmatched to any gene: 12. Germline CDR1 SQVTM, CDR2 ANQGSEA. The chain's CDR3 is CSALPGTSGGRNTQYF. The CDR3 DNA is TGCAGCGCCCTCCCCGGGACTAGCGGGGGGCGGAATACGCAGTATTTT.

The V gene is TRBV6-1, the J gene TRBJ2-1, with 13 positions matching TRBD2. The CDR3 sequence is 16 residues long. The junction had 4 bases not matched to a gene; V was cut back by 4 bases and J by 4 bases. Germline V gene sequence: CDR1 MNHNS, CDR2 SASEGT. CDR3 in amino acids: CASSATSGGPYNEQFF. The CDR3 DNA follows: TGTGCCAGCAGTGCGACTAGCGGGGGGCCTTACAATGAGCAGTTCTTC.